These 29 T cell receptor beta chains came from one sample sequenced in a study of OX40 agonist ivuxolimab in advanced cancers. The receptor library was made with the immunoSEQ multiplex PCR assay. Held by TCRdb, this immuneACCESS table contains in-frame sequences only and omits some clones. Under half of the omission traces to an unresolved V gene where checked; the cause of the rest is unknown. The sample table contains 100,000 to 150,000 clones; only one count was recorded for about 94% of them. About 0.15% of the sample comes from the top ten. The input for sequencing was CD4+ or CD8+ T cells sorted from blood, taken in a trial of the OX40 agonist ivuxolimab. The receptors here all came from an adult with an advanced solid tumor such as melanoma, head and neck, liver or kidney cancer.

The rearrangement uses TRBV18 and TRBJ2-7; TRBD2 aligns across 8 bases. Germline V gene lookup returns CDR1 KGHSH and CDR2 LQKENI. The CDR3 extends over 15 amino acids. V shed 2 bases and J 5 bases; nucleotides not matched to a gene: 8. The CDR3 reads CASSPDTGGPHEQYF. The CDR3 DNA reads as TGTGCCAGCTCACCAGACACGGGAGGGCCCCACGAGCAGTACTTC.

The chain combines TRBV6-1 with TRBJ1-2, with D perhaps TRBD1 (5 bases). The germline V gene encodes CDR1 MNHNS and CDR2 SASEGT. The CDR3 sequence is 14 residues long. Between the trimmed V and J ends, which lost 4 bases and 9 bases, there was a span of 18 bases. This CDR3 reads CASSGGDLKGSYTF. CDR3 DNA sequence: TGTGCCAGCAGTGGGGGGGACCTCAAAGGAAGCTACACCTTC.

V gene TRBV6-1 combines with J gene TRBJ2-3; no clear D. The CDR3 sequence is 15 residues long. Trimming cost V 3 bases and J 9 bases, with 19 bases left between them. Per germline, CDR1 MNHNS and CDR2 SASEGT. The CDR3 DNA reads TGTGCCAGCAGTGACGACTCTCAAAGGGTAGGGACGCAGTATTTT. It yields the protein CASSDDSQRVGTQYF.

The CDR3 here is CASSPPPSQETQYF. In nucleotides, the CDR3 is TGTGCCAGCAGCCCTCCCCCCAGCCAAGAGACCCAGTACTTC. The gene calls are TRBV11-2 and TRBJ2-5; D gene unclear. Germline loops: CDR1 SGHAT, CDR2 FQNNGV. V was shortened by 5 bases and J by 1 base, with 11 bases between the two germline ends. The CDR3 runs to 14 residues. Full variable domain (remainder filled in from reference TRBV11-2 and TRBJ2-5): EAGVAQSPRYKIIEKRQSVAFWCNPISGHATLYWYQQILGQGPKLLIQFQNNGVVDDSQLPKDRFSAERLKGVDSTLKIQPAKLEDSAVYLCASSPPPSQETQYFGPGTRLLVL.

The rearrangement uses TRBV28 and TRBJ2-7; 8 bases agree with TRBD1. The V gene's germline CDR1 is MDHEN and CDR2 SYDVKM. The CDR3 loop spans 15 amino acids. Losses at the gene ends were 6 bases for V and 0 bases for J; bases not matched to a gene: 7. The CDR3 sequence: CASRAGTGNSYEQYF. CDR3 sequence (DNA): TGTGCCAGCAGAGCTGGGACAGGAAACTCCTACGAGCAGTACTTC.

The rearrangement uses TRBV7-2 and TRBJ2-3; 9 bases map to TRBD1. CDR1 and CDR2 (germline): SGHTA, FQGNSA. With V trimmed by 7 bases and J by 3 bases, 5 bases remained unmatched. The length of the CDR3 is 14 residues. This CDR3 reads CASTLDRGTDTQYF. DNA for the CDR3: TGTGCCAGCACCCTGGACAGGGGTACAGATACGCAGTATTTT.

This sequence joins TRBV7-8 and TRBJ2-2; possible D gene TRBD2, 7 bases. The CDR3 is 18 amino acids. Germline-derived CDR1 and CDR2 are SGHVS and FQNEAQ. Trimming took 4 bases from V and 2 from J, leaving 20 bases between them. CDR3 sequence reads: CASSSRTIGGTNTGELFF. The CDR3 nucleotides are TGTGCCAGCAGCTCGCGTACAATCGGGGGGACAAACACCGGGGAGCTGTTTTTT.

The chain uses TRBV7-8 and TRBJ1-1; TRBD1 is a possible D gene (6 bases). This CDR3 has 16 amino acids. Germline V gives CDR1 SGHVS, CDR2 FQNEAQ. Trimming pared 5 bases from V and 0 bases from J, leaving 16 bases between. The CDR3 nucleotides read TGTGCCAGCAGCCCATCGGGGGGGCCCATGAACACTGAAGCTTTCTTT. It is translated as CASSPSGGPMNTEAFF.

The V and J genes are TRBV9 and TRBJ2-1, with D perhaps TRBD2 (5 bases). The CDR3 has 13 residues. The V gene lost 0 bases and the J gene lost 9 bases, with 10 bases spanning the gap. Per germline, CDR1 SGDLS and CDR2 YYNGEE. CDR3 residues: CASSVALEGEQFF. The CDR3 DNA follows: TGTGCCAGCAGCGTAGCTTTAGAGGGTGAGCAGTTCTTC.

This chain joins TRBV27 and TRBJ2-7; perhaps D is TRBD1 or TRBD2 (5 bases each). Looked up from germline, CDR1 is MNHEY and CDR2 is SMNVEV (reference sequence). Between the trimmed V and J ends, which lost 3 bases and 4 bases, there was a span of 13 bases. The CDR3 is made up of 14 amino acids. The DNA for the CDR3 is TGTGCCAGCAGTTTCCAGGGAAGAGGGTACGAGCAGTACTTC. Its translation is CASSFQGRGYEQYF.

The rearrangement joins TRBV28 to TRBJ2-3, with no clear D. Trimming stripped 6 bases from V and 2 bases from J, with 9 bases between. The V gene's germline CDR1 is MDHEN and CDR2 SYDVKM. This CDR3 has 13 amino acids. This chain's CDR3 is CASSKTNTDTQYF. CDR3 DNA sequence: TGTGCCAGCAGCAAGACCAACACAGATACGCAGTATTTT.

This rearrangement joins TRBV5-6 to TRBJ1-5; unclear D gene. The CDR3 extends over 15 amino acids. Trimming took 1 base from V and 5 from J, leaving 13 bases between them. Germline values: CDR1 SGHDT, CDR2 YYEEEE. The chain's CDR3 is CASSLRLAPDQPQHF. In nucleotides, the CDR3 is TGTGCCAGCAGCTTGCGTCTGGCTCCTGATCAGCCCCAGCATTTT. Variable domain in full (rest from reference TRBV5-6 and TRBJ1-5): DAGVTQSPTHLIKTRGQQVTLRCSPKSGHDTVSWYQQALGQGPQFIFQYYEEEERQRGNFPDRFSGHQFPNYSSELNVNALLLGDSALYLCASSLRLAPDQPQHFGDGTRLSIL.

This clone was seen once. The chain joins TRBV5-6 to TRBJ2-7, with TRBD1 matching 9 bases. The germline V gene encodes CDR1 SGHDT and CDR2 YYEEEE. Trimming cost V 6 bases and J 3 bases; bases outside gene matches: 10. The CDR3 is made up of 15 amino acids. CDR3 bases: TGTGCCAGCACCCTCAGCGGGACAGGGCGCTACGAGCAGTACTTC. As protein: CASTLSGTGRYEQYF.

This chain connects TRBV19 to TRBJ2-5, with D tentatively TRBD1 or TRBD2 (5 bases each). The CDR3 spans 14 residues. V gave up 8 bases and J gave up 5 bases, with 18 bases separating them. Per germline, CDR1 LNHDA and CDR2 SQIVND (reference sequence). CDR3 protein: CASSGTLGSETQYF. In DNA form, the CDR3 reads TGTGCCAGTTCCGGGACCTTGGGGTCGGAGACCCAGTACTTC.

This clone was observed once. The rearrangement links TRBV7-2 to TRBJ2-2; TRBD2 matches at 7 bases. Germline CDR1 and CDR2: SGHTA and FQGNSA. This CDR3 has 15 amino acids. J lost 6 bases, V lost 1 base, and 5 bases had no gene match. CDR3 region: CASSLGREISGELFF. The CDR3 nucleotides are TGTGCCAGCAGCTTAGGGCGGGAGATATCCGGGGAGCTGTTTTTT. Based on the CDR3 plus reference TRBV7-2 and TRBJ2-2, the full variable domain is GAGVSQSPSNKVTEKGKDVELRCDPISGHTALYWYRQSLGQGLEFLIYFQGNSAPDKSGLPSDRFSAERTGGSVSTLTIQRTQQEDSAVYLCASSLGREISGELFFGEGSRLTVL.

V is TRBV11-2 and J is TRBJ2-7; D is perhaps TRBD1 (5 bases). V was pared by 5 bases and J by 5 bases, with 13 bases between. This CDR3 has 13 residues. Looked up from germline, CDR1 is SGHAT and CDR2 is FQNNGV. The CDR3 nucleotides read TGTGCCAGCAGCCTACCTCCAGGGCACGAGCAGTACTTC. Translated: CASSLPPGHEQYF.

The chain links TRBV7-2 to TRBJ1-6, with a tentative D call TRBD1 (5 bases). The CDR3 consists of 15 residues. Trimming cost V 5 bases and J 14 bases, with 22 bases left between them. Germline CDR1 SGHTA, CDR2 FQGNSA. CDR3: CASSTSGVPVGTLHF. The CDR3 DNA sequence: TGTGCCAGCAGCACATCGGGGGTCCCCGTGGGGACCCTCCACTTT.

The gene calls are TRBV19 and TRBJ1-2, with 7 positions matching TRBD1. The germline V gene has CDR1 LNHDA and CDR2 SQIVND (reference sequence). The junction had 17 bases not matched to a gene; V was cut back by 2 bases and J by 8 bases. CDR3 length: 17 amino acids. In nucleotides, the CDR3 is TGTGCCAGTAGTATAACGAAGGCAGGGGGTCATTTAAAAGGCTACACCTTC. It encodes CASSITKAGGHLKGYTF.

The CDR3 reads CARSSIGGYTF. The CDR3 region has the DNA TGTGCCAGAAGCTCCATAGGGGGCTACACCTTC. The V gene is TRBV5-3, the J gene TRBJ1-2; D ambiguous. TRBV5-3 is filed as an ORF, its function uncertain. This CDR3 has 11 residues. The V gene lost 3 bases and the J gene lost 8 bases, with 8 bases spanning the gap.

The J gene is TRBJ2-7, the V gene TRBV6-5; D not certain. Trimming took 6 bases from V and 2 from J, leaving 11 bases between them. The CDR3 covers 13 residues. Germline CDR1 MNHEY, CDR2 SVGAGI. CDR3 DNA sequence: TGTGCCAGCAGGTCTGGGTTTACCTACGAGCAGTACTTC. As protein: CASRSGFTYEQYF.

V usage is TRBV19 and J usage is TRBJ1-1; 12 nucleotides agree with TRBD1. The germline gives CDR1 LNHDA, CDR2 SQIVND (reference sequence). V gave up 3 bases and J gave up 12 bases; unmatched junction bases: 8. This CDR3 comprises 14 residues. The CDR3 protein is CASSITGTGGSTFF. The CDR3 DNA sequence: TGTGCCAGTAGTATCACCGGGACAGGGGGCTCGACTTTCTTT.

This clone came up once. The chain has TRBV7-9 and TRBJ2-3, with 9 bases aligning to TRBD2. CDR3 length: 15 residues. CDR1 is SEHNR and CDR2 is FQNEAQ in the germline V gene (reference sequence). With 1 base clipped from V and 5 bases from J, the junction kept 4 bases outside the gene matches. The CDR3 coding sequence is TGTGCCAGCAGCTTAGAAATAGCGGGAGTAGATACGCAGTATTTT. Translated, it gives CASSLEIAGVDTQYF.

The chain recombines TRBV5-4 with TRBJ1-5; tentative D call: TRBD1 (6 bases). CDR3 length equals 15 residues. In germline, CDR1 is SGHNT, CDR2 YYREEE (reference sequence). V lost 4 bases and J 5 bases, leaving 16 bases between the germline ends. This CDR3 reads CASSQLTDRHQPQHF. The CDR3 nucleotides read TGTGCCAGCAGCCAACTTACCGACAGGCATCAGCCCCAGCATTTT.

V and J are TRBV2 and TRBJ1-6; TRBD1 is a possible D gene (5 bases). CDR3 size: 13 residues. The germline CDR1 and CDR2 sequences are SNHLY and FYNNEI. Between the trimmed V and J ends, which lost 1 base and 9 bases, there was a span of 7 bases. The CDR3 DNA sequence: TGTGCCAGCAGTGAAGAAACAGGTTCACCCCTCCACTTT. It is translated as CASSEETGSPLHF.

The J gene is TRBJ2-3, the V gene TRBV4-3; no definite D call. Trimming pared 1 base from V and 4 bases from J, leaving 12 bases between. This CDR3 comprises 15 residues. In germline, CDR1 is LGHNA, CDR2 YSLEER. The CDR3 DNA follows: TGCGCCAGCAGCCAAGTTTATCAGCGCTCAGATACGCAGTATTTT. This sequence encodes CASSQVYQRSDTQYF.

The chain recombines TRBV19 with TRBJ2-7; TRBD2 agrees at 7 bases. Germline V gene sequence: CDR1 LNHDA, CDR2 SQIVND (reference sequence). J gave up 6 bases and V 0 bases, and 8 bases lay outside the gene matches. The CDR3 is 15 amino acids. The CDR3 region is CASSIDWARTSEQYF. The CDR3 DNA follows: TGTGCCAGTAGTATAGATTGGGCCAGGACTAGCGAGCAGTACTTC.

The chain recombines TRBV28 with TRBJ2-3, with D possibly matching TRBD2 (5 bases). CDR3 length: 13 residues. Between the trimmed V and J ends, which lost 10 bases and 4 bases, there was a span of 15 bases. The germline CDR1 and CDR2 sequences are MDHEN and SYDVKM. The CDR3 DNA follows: TGTGCCACCACTCGGGGAGCGGCAGATACGCAGTATTTT. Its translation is CATTRGAADTQYF.

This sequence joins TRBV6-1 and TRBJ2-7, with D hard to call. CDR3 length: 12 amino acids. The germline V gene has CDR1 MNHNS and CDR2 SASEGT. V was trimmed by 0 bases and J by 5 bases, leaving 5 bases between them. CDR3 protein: CASSEAGHEQYF. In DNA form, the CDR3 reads TGTGCCAGCAGTGAAGCGGGCCACGAGCAGTACTTC.

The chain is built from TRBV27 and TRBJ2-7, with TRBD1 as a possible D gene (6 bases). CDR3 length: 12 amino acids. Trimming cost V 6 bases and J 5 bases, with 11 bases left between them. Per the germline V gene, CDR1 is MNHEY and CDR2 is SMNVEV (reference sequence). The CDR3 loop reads CASSPRGHEQYF. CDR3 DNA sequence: TGTGCCAGCAGCCCCAGGGGTCACGAGCAGTACTTC.